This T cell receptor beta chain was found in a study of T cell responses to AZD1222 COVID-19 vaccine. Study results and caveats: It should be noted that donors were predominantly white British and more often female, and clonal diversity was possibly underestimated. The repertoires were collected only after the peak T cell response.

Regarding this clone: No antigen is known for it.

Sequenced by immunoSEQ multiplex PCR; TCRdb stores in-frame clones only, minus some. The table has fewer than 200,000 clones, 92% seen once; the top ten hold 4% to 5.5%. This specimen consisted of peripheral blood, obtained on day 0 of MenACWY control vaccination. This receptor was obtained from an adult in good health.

The CDR3 DNA is TGTGCCAGTAGTAGGGGTCCACCGGGAAACACCATATATTTT. Its translation: CASSRGPPGNTIYF. The rearrangement uses TRBV19 and TRBJ1-3, with D unresolved. Germline loops: CDR1 LNHDA, CDR2 SQIVND (reference sequence). The CDR3 length is 14 residues. V gave up 4 bases and J gave up 4 bases, with 11 bases separating them.